This T cell receptor (beta chain) is drawn from a study of T cell responses to AZD1222 COVID-19 vaccine. Study-wide findings and caveats: Clonal diversity was possibly underestimated, and white British individuals and females predominated among donors. Elevations in Spike-specific TCR breadth and depth followed administration of two AZD1222 doses. CD4 TCRs linked to vaccination spanned spike, dominating at 160-218 and 743-854.

Profiled with immunoSEQ multiplex PCR; TCRdb holds only in-frame clones, not every one. In the table there are 130,000 to 150,000 clones, approximately 89% of which are singletons. In regard to this clone: Its antigen is not identified.

The CDR3 spans 15 residues. Trimming took 2 bases from V and 3 from J; bases not matched to a gene: 3. Germline V gene lookup returns CDR1 KGHDR and CDR2 SFDVKD. The chain uses TRBV24-1 and TRBJ2-7; 10 nucleotides agree with TRBD1. The TCR was taken from an adult in good health. Material: peripheral blood, obtained on day 0 of MenACWY control vaccination. The CDR3 nucleotides read TGTGCCACCAGTGATTCGGGACAGGGGTACTACGAGCAGTACTTC. Translating gives CATSDSGQGYYEQYF.